The rows below give T cell receptor beta chains drawn from one sample of a study of blood T cell repertoires in COVID-19. Profiling relied on immunoSEQ multiplex PCR, and the TCRdb table lists in-frame clones only, not all of them. The sample records about 360,000 clones, more than 75% being singletons. The sample taken for sequencing was PBMCs or T cells enriched from blood (not recorded which). These receptor sequences come from a middle-aged man in a cohort exposed to, infected with or recovered from COVID-19 (not recorded which). The CDR3 runs from the conserved cysteine through the conserved F or W. D genes are given only for firm matches. Size is omitted from some rows. Given values are once, few, many or a class for expanded clones.

size	V	J	D	DNA	CDR3
.	TRBV9	TRBJ1-4	.	TGTGCCAGCAGCAACGGACAAACAACTAATGAAAAACTGTTTTTT	CASSNGQTTNEKLFF
.	TRBV27	TRBJ2-1	TRBD2	TGTGCCAGCAGTTCCAGCGGGAGAGGTGGTGAGCAGTTCTTC	CASSSSGRGGEQFF
.	TRBV19	TRBJ2-5	.	TGTGCCAGTAGTACCGACGGGGTTAAGACCCAGTACTTC	CASSTDGVKTQYF
.	TRBV5-5	TRBJ2-7	.	TGTGCCAGCAGCTATCCAGGGTCCCCCTCCTACGAGCAGTACTTC	CASSYPGSPSYEQYF
.	TRBV7-2	TRBJ1-1	TRBD1	TGTGCCAGCAGCTCGACAGGGGTGGCAACTTTCTTT	CASSSTGVATFF
.	TRBV7-9	TRBJ1-3	.	TGTGCCAGCAGCTTAGAACAGACAGCTGGAAACACCATATATTTT	CASSLEQTAGNTIYF
.	TRBV27	TRBJ2-3	TRBD2	TGTGCCAGCAGTTCCCGCCTAGCGGGACCCACAGATACGCAGTATTTT	CASSSRLAGPTDTQYF
.	TRBV19	TRBJ2-7	TRBD1	TGTGCCAGTAGTCTCGGGACAGGCTACGAGCAGTACTTC	CASSLGTGYEQYF
.	TRBV5-1	TRBJ2-4	TRBD2	TGCGCCAGCAGCTCAGGACTAGCGGGAGGGCCAGAGGACATTCAGTACTTC	CASSSGLAGGPEDIQYF
.	TRBV3-1/TRBV3-2	TRBJ2-3	.	TGTGCCAGCAGCCAAGATGAGGCGGGCGGCACAGATACGCAGTATTTT	CASSQDEAGGTDTQYF
few	TRBV27	TRBJ1-2	TRBD1	TGTGCCAGCAGTTTGACAGGGCCCGTTGACTATGGCTACACCTTC	CASSLTGPVDYGYTF
.	TRBV2	TRBJ1-4	TRBD1	TGTGCCAGCGGGCCCCCGGGACAGGGCAACCGGGTGGGTTTT	CASGPPGQGNRVGF
.	TRBV11-2	TRBJ2-1	TRBD2	TGTGCCAGCAGCTTAGGTAGCGGGAGACAAAGAGAGCAGTTCTTC	CASSLGSGRQREQFF
.	TRBV3-1/TRBV3-2	TRBJ2-1	TRBD1	TGTGCCAGCAGCCCCGGGACAGTTTGGTTCGATGAGCAGTTCTTC	CASSPGTVWFDEQFF
few	TRBV7-9	TRBJ2-4	TRBD2	TGTGCCAGCAGCTCCCCTATGTCTGGGGGGAGGGGAAACATTCAGTACTTC	CASSSPMSGGRGNIQYF
.	TRBV19	TRBJ1-5	TRBD1	TGTGCCAGTAGTTCTCCGGGACAGCTATATAGCAATCAGCCCCAGCATTTT	CASSSPGQLYSNQPQHF
once	TRBV13	TRBJ1-1	.	TGTGCCAGCAGCGTGACAGGGAACACTGAAGCTTTCTTT	CASSVTGNTEAFF
.	TRBV21-1	TRBJ1-5	.	TGTGCCAGCCCCGGGAGACAGCCCCAGCATTTT	CASPGRQPQHF
.	TRBV3-1/TRBV3-2	TRBJ2-3	TRBD2	TGTGCCAGCAGCCTATGGGGGACTAGTGGTGGTGCAGATACGCAGTATTTT	CASSLWGTSGGADTQYF
.	TRBV14	TRBJ2-2	TRBD1	TGTGCCAGCAGCCGACAGGGGGCGCTTGCCGGGGAGCTGTTTTTT	CASSRQGALAGELFF
once	TRBV5-1	TRBJ2-3	TRBD2	TGCGCCAGCAGAATGGCTAGCGGGAGTGGCACAGATACGCAGTATTTT	CASRMASGSGTDTQYF
.	TRBV9	TRBJ2-5	.	TGTGCCAGCAGCGTAGACGCGGAGACCCAGTACTTC	CASSVDAETQYF
.	TRBV5-1	TRBJ2-2	.	TGCGCCAGCAGCGGACCGGGGGAGGGGGCCGGGGAGCTGTTTTTT	CASSGPGEGAGELFF
.	TRBV5-1	TRBJ2-3	TRBD2	TGCGCCAGCAAACTCTGGGGGACTAGCGGGAGGCCCGTTAGAAGCACAGATACGCAGTATTTT	CASKLWGTSGRPVRSTDTQYF
.	TRBV25-1	TRBJ1-4	.	TGTGCCAGCAGGCCCCCCGGGTCCGGGCTCCGTCGGGAAGAAAAACTGTTTTTT	CASRPPGSGLRREEKLFF
.	TRBV6-5	TRBJ1-4	TRBD1	TGTGCCAGCAGAACCGGGACAGAAAATGAAAAACTGTTTTTT	CASRTGTENEKLFF
.	TRBV10-2	TRBJ2-7	TRBD2	TGCGCCAGCAGAGGCCTAGCGGGGGTTACCTACGAGCAGTACTTC	CASRGLAGVTYEQYF
.	TRBV7-2	TRBJ1-6	TRBD1	TGTGCCAGCAGCCCCCGGACAGGGGGTAATTCACCCCTCCACTTT	CASSPRTGGNSPLHF
.	TRBV5-8	TRBJ2-7	TRBD2	TGTGCCAGCAGCGGAACGACTAGCGGGAGGTACGAGCAGTACTTC	CASSGTTSGRYEQYF
.	TRBV28	TRBJ1-6	.	TGTGCCAGCAGTTTACGCCGTGGGGCTGGTAATTCACCCCTCCACTTT	CASSLRRGAGNSPLHF
.	TRBV2	TRBJ1-3	TRBD1	TGTGCCAGCAGTTTGGACAGGGGAGGAAACACCATATATTTT	CASSLDRGGNTIYF
.	TRBV11-3	TRBJ2-3	.	TGTGCCAGCAGCTTTACTAGGACAGATACGCAGTATTTT	CASSFTRTDTQYF
.	TRBV6-5	TRBJ2-1	TRBD1	TGTGCCAGCAGTTACTACCGACAGGGGGCGTACAATGAGCAGTTCTTC	CASSYYRQGAYNEQFF
few	TRBV7-6	TRBJ2-7	TRBD1	TGTGCCAGCAGCCCCAGCCTGGGACAGGGCACCTACGAGCAGTACTTC	CASSPSLGQGTYEQYF
.	TRBV5-8	TRBJ2-5	.	TGTGCCAGCAGCCTCCGGACAGTTCAAGAGACCCAGTACTTC	CASSLRTVQETQYF
few	TRBV15	TRBJ1-5	TRBD1	TGTGCCACCAGCCCAGGTAGCAGGGGGTTTTTTGTCAATCAGCCCCAGCATTTT	CATSPGSRGFFVNQPQHF
once	TRBV21-1	TRBJ1-3	.	TGTGCCAGCAGCAAAGGGGACAGGGGAGTAGAAGGAAACACCATATATTTT	CASSKGDRGVEGNTIYF
.	TRBV10-3	TRBJ2-7	TRBD2	TGTGCCATCAGTGAGGGACTAGCGGGAGTGGAGGAGCAGTACTTC	CAISEGLAGVEEQYF
few	TRBV11-1	TRBJ1-1	TRBD1	TGTGCCAGCAGCACCCAGGGGGCTAACACTGAAGCTTTCTTT	CASSTQGANTEAFF
.	TRBV11-2	TRBJ1-6	TRBD1	TGTGCCAGCAGCTTAAATCGGGACAGCCACCTCCACTTT	CASSLNRDSHLHF